This TCR beta chain was sequenced during a study of blood T cell repertoires in COVID-19. Whole-study context: The United States, Italy and Spain provided the acute and convalescent COVID-19 samples. Sources were T cells, B-cell-depleted T cells, or PBMCs; the material itself was cDNA or gDNA.

V shed 7 bases and J 4 bases; nucleotides not matched to a gene: 6. Germline CDR1 reads KGHDR; CDR2 reads SFDVKD. This CDR3 has 13 residues. Study processing details: Estimates of nucleated cell counts were drawn from the amplification of reference gene primers. Libraries were prepared by immunoSEQ multiplex PCR; TCRdb keeps only in-frame clonotypes and omits some of them. D and trimming come from the DNA, and the V and J calls and clone size come from that table. Here the sample spans roughly 110,000 clones, approximately 83% being singletons. Sequenced: peripheral blood. This TCR derives from a woman between 65 and 79 years old with acute or convalescent COVID-19. The rearrangement links TRBV24-1 to TRBJ2-7, with 7 bases that match TRBD1. In nucleotides, the CDR3 is TGTGCCACCAGCTCTGACAGGGTATACGAGCAGTACTTC. It codes for CATSSDRVYEQYF.